These 3 T cell receptor beta chains originate from one sample sequenced in a study of T cell changes during pregnancy in multiple sclerosis. Sequencing was performed with immunoSEQ multiplex PCR; in TCRdb, only in-frame clones are kept and a portion is missing. This table has 35,000 to 45,000 clones, roughly 90% appearing once. The starting material was CD4+ T cells from peripheral blood mononuclear cells, obtained before pregnancy. These receptors were obtained from a female donor with multiple sclerosis, enrolled in a pregnancy study.

The rearrangement joins TRBV5-1 to TRBJ2-3; TRBD1 might be the D (6 bases). Germline V gene lookup returns CDR1 SGHRS and CDR2 YFSETQ. CDR3 length equals 12 residues. V was shortened by 2 bases and J by 6 bases, with 7 bases between the two germline ends. The CDR3 loop is CASSLTGDTQYF. The CDR3 DNA is TGCGCCAGCAGCTTAACAGGGGATACGCAGTATTTT. The whole variable domain, filled in from reference TRBV5-1 and TRBJ2-3, reads KAGVTQTPRYLIKTRGQQVTLSCSPISGHRSVSWYQQTPGQGLQFLFEYFSETQRNKGNFPGRFSGRQFSNSRSEMNVSTLELGDSALYLCASSLTGDTQYFGPGTRLTVL.

V gene TRBV6-6 combines with J gene TRBJ1-2, with 7 bases fitting TRBD1. CDR3 size: 12 residues. V shed 11 bases and J 6 bases; nucleotides not matched to a gene: 9. Germline V lookup: CDR1 MNHNY, CDR2 SVGAGI (reference sequence). For the CDR3, the DNA is TGTGCCGGCTGGGGACAGTACGATGGCTACACCTTC. Translation gives CAGWGQYDGYTF.

For the CDR3, the DNA is TGCGCCAGCAGCTTAAAATTTGGCGGGGTCTATGGCTACACCTTC. The encoded protein is CASSLKFGGVYGYTF. This chain connects TRBV5-1 to TRBJ1-2; D gene unclear. V was cut by 2 bases and J by 4 bases, with 15 bases left in between. Germline-derived CDR1 and CDR2 are SGHRS and YFSETQ. The CDR3 consists of 15 residues.